This T cell receptor beta chain was found in a study of neurological immune-mediated disorders. Many counts were recorded for this clonotype. The CDR3 is made up of 13 amino acids. The V segment lost 6 bases and the J segment 2 bases; nucleotides outside the gene matches: 3. CDR1 and CDR2 from the germline V gene are DFQATT and SNEGSKA (reference sequence). Synthesis of cDNA used 5'RACE (with 10-nucleotide random UMIs). TCRdb recomputed calls from the 5' RACE reads with MiXCR, one row per CDR3 protein. The data contain more than 45,000 distinct CDR3 sequences, approximately 10% of them singletons. The chain links TRBV20-1 to TRBJ2-7; 11 nucleotides agree with TRBD1. The sequence was collected from a man between 60 and 75 years old in good health. Sequencing used PBMCs. Here the CDR3 reads CSATGQGAYEQYF. The CDR3 coding sequence is TGCAGTGCGACGGGACAGGGGGCCTACGAGCAGTACTTC.